Described below is a single TCR beta chain sequence and its context. The V and J ends lost 1 base and 2 bases respectively, with 13 bases between them. The CDR3 covers 16 residues. The V gene's germline CDR1 is SGHVS and CDR2 FQNEAQ. The data derive from a study of blood T cell repertoires in COVID-19. The overall study: Acute and convalescent COVID-19 samples came from the United States, Italy and Spain. T cells, B-cell-depleted T cells, or PBMCs supplied cDNA or gDNA.

Authors' methods: Cell counts per sample came from amplifying reference gene primers. Libraries were prepared by immunoSEQ multiplex PCR; TCRdb keeps only in-frame clonotypes and omits some of them. Clone size and the V and J calls come from that table; the DNA yielded D and trimming. This sample has just under 150,000 clones; approximately 90% occur once, and the top ten carry nearly 0.95%. This receptor was taken from a woman aged 50 to 60 with acute or convalescent COVID-19. The sample consisted of peripheral blood. The V call is TRBV7-8, the J call TRBJ2-3; weak D call: TRBD1 (6 bases). As DNA, the CDR3 is TGTGCCAGCAGCTTAGTAACAGGGTGGGACACAGATACGCAGTATTTT. This gives the protein CASSLVTGWDTDTQYF.